This T cell receptor (beta chain) was recovered during a study of OX40 agonist ivuxolimab in advanced cancers. General study results and limits: Not determined was the antigen specificity of the expanded peripheral T cells.

Method: immunoSEQ multiplex PCR; TCRdb's copy keeps in-frame clones and lacks some. The sample lists fewer than 95,000 clones, around 90% occurring once. In germline, CDR1 is SGHDN, CDR2 FVKESK. The CDR3 is 12 amino acids. Between the trimmed V and J ends, which lost 3 bases and 7 bases, there was a span of 9 bases. A single count supports this clone. The antigen remains unidentified. The chain couples TRBV14 to TRBJ2-5; D uncertain. This sequence originates from an adult with an advanced solid tumor such as melanoma, head and neck, liver or kidney cancer. The source was CD4+ or CD8+ T cells sorted from blood, collected in a trial of the OX40 agonist ivuxolimab. CDR3 region: CASSQVTSTQYF. The CDR3 coding sequence is TGTGCCAGCAGCCAGGTTACATCGACCCAGTACTTC.